This TCR beta chain was identified during a study of control samples from healthy donors and cancer patients. Libraries were prepared by immunoSEQ multiplex PCR; TCRdb keeps only in-frame clonotypes and omits some of them. Among 130,000 or so clones listed, over 85% were seen once. The CDR3 is made up of 12 amino acids. CDR1 is LNHDA, CDR2 SQIVND, per germline (reference sequence). V shed 7 bases and J shed 4 bases, with 7 bases lying between them. Sequencing was carried out using PBMCs. The rearrangement links TRBV19 to TRBJ2-2, with D uncertain. The origin of this receptor is a man in his fifties or sixties with head and neck cancer. The CDR3 nucleotides are TGTGCCAGTACCATGCCCACCGGGGAGCTGTTTTTT. This gives the protein CASTMPTGELFF.